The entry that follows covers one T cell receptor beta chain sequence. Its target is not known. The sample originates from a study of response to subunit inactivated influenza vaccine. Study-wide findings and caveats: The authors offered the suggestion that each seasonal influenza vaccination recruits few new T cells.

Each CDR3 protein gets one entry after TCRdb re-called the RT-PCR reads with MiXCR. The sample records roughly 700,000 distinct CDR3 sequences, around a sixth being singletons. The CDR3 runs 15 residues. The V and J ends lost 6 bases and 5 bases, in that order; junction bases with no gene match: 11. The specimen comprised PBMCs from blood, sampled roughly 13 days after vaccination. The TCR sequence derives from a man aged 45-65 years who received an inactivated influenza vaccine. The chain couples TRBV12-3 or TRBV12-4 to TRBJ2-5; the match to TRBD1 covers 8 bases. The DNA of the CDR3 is TGTGCCAGCAGCCACGGACAGGGAGTACGGGAGACCCAGTACTTC. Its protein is CASSHGQGVRETQYF.